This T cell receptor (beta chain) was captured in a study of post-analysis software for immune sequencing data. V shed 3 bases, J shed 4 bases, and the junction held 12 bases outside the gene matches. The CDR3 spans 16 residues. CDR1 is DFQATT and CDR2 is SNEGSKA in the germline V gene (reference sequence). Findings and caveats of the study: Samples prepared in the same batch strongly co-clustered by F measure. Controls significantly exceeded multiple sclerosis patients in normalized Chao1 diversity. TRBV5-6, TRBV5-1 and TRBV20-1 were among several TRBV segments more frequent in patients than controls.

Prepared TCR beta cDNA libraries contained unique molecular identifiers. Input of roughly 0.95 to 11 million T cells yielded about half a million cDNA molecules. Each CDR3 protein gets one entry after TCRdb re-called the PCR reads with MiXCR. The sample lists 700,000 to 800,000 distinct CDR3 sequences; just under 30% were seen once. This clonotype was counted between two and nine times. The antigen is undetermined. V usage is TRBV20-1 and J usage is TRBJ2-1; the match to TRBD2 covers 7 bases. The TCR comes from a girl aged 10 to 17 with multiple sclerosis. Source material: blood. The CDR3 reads CSASTPEAGRYNEQFF. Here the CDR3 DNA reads TGCAGTGCTAGCACCCCCGAAGCGGGAAGGTACAATGAGCAGTTCTTC.